The T cell receptor beta chain under discussion was sequenced for a study of blood T cell repertoires in COVID-19. Study in general: Sources were T cells, B-cell-depleted T cells, or PBMCs; the material itself was cDNA or gDNA.

Trimming took off 1 base at V and 5 bases at J, with 5 bases between the two ends. This CDR3 is 13 amino acids long. The germline gives CDR1 PRHDT, CDR2 FYEKMQ (reference sequence). Original processing methods: Using reference gene primer amplification, nucleated cell counts were estimated. Measured with immunoSEQ multiplex PCR; TCRdb has only the in-frame clones, and not every one. The V and J calls and clone size are taken from that table; D and trimming were inferred from the DNA. The sample contains approximately 100,000 clones, approximately 89% of which appear only once. Sequenced sample: peripheral blood. This receptor was obtained from a man in his fifties or sixties with acute or convalescent COVID-19. The J gene is TRBJ2-2, the V gene TRBV13; D unresolved. CDR3 DNA: TGTGCCAGCAGCTTAGCTAGAACCGGGGAGCTGTTTTTT. The encoded protein is CASSLARTGELFF.